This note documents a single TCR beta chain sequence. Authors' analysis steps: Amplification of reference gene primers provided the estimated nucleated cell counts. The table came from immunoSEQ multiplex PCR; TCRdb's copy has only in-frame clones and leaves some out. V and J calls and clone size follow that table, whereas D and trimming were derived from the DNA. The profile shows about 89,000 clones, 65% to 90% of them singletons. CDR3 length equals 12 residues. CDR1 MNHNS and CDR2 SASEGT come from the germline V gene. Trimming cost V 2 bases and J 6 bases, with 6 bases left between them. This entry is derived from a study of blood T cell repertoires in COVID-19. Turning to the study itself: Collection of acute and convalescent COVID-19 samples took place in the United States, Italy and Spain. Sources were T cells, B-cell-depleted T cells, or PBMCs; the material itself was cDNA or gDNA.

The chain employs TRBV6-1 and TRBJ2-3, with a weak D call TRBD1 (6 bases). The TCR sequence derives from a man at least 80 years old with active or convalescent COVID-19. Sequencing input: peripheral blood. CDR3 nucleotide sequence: TGTGCCAGCAGTGAAAGGGGGGATACGCAGTATTTT. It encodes CASSERGDTQYF.